Here is one TCR beta chain with its context. The antigen is not known. Time point here: persistent/refractory GD, antithyroid drugs over 5 years with positive TRAb. Isolated PBMC RNA provided the starting material for the TCR library. Under American Thyroid Association guidelines, Graves' disease was diagnosed. According to the study, TCR beta libraries were built with iRepertoire HTBI primers and CDR3-region Arm-PCR. TCRdb re-called the multiplex PCR reads through MiXCR, storing one row per CDR3 protein. In the table there are 310,000 or so distinct CDR3 sequences, around a fifth of which are singletons. These data are taken from a study of regulatory T cells in long-lasting Graves disease. Whole-study results and caveats: Persistent disease exhibited a predilection for TRBV28, TRBJ1-2 and TRBJ2-5. Newly diagnosed Graves' patients exceeded persistent ones in TCR diversity. Accuracy was possibly reduced by small sample size.

CDR1 and CDR2 (germline): SGHTA, FQGNSA. J was trimmed by 5 bases and V by 0 bases; bases with no gene match: 9. CDR3 length: 16 amino acids. The chain recombines TRBV7-2 with TRBJ2-5, with TRBD2 identical over 7 bases. This sequence originates from a female donor with Graves disease. The sequences come from peripheral blood mononuclear cells (PBMCs), collected when the disease was refractory, from a patient treated with antithyroid drugs. The CDR3 here is CASSLAGLGTIETQYF. CDR3 DNA sequence: TGTGCCAGCAGCTTAGCCGGACTAGGAACAATCGAGACCCAGTACTTC.